The 18 T cell receptor beta chains below were found in one sample sequenced in a study of cytomegalovirus exposure and HLA in healthy donors. The primer mix had 60 Vbeta and 13 Jbeta primers. Only in-frame clones appear in the TCRdb table, and some are missing; sequencing was by immunoSEQ multiplex PCR. The data contain 270,000 or so clones, around 90% of them singletons. Source material: PBMCs. All receptors derive from a girl aged 2-10 years in good health and CMV-seronegative.

The CDR3 reads CASSSPGEQYF. The CDR3 DNA follows: TGTGCCAGCAGCTCCCCAGGCGAGCAGTACTTC. The chain recombines TRBV7-6 with TRBJ2-7; D not certain. CDR1 is SGHVS and CDR2 is FNYEAQ in the germline V gene. The CDR3 extends over 11 amino acids. V was clipped by 4 bases and J by 6 bases, with 7 bases between them.

The rearrangement joins TRBV7-9 to TRBJ1-5, with D perhaps matching TRBD1 (5 bases). This CDR3 has 14 amino acids. The ends were cut back, 1 base at V and 6 bases at J, with 10 bases in the middle. The germline V gene has CDR1 SEHNR and CDR2 FQNEAQ (reference sequence). CDR3 sequence reads: CASSLEGVGQPQHF. In DNA, the CDR3 is TGTGCCAGCAGCTTAGAAGGGGTAGGTCAGCCCCAGCATTTT.

V usage is TRBV27 and J usage is TRBJ2-7; TRBD2 agrees at 10 bases. CDR3 length: 15 residues. V gave up 8 bases and J gave up 0 bases; unmatched junction bases: 7. Per the germline V gene, CDR1 is MNHEY and CDR2 is SMNVEV (reference sequence). The CDR3 DNA reads as TGTGCCAGCGCCGGCTGGACTAGCGGCTCCTACGAGCAGTACTTC. Translation: CASAGWTSGSYEQYF.

The chain uses TRBV30 and TRBJ2-1; no definite D call. The V end was cut by 2 bases, the J end by 0 bases, with 11 bases between. CDR1 and CDR2 (germline): GTSNPN, SVGIG (reference sequence). The CDR3 covers 15 residues. In DNA, the CDR3 is TGTGCCTGGAGTCATGGAGAGAGCTCCTACAATGAGCAGTTCTTC. This codes for CAWSHGESSYNEQFF.

This clone was seen a few times. This chain's CDR3 is CASSEAVGGGEKLFF. The DNA for the CDR3 is TGTGCCAGCAGTGAAGCGGTGGGGGGTGGTGAAAAACTGTTTTTT. J is TRBJ1-4 and V is TRBV6-1; D is perhaps TRBD1 (5 bases). CDR1 and CDR2 (germline): MNHNS, SASEGT. The germline V and J ends were trimmed by 0 bases and 7 bases, with 12 bases remaining between them. The CDR3 loop spans 15 amino acids.

The chain joins TRBV10-3 to TRBJ1-1; 9 nucleotides line up with TRBD1. The CDR3 contains 13 residues. V was clipped by 6 bases and J by 5 bases; unmatched bases: 4. Germline CDR1 is ENHRY and CDR2 is SYGVKD. The CDR3 region has the DNA TGTGCCATCAGCCCCGACAGGGGGACTGAAGCTTTCTTT. Translation gives CAISPDRGTEAFF.

The chain has TRBV6-1 and TRBJ1-1; no firm D call. Germline loops: CDR1 MNHNS, CDR2 SASEGT. V lost 2 bases and J 6 bases, leaving 16 bases between the germline ends. This CDR3 has 15 residues. The CDR3: CASSELDAGGAEAFF. The CDR3 DNA reads TGTGCCAGCAGTGAACTGGACGCGGGTGGGGCTGAAGCTTTCTTT.

V is TRBV5-1 and J is TRBJ1-1, with TRBD1 as a possible D gene (5 bases). The CDR3 length is 16 residues. Germline assignment: CDR1 SGHRS and CDR2 YFSETQ. V lost 0 bases and J 4 bases, leaving 16 bases between the germline ends. CDR3 sequence reads: CASSLESWGVSTEAFF. The DNA for the CDR3 is TGCGCCAGCAGCTTGGAGTCCTGGGGCGTAAGCACTGAAGCTTTCTTT. The entire variable domain, with the rest obtained from reference TRBV5-1 and TRBJ1-1, is as follows: KAGVTQTPRYLIKTRGQQVTLSCSPISGHRSVSWYQQTPGQGLQFLFEYFSETQRNKGNFPGRFSGRQFSNSRSEMNVSTLELGDSALYLCASSLESWGVSTEAFFGQGTRLTVV.

This sequence joins TRBV9 and TRBJ2-7, with TRBD2 identical over 8 bases. V was clipped by 4 bases and J by 0 bases; unmatched bases: 9. CDR3 length: 16 residues. Germline CDR1 is SGDLS and CDR2 is YYNGEE. CDR3: CASSIAPSGSSYEQYF. CDR3 DNA sequence: TGTGCCAGCAGCATAGCTCCGAGCGGGAGCTCCTACGAGCAGTACTTC.

This clone has a single count. The CDR3 here is CASTPLPGSSSGANVLTF. The CDR3 DNA is TGCGCCAGCACCCCTCTACCGGGGAGCTCGTCTGGGGCCAACGTCCTGACTTTC. This chain links TRBV5-1 with TRBJ2-6, with a tentative D call TRBD2 (5 bases). The CDR3 length is 18 residues. Looked up from germline, CDR1 is SGHRS and CDR2 is YFSETQ. The V and J ends lost 6 bases and 1 base respectively, with 20 bases between them. The full variable domain, rest sourced from reference TRBV5-1 and TRBJ2-6, is KAGVTQTPRYLIKTRGQQVTLSCSPISGHRSVSWYQQTPGQGLQFLFEYFSETQRNKGNFPGRFSGRQFSNSRSEMNVSTLELGDSALYLCASTPLPGSSSGANVLTFGAGSRLTVL.

The CDR3 DNA is TGTGCCACCAGCAGAGACCTCGGGACTAGCCTTACTGGGGGGACCGGGGAGCTGTTTTTT. Protein: CATSRDLGTSLTGGTGELFF. The rearrangement uses TRBV15 and TRBJ2-2; 9 bases agree with TRBD2. This CDR3 has 20 residues. V shed 0 bases, J shed 5 bases, and the junction held 16 bases outside the gene matches. The germline gives CDR1 LNHNV, CDR2 YYDKDF (reference sequence).

V is TRBV9 and J is TRBJ2-1, with 9 bases fitting TRBD2. The CDR3 consists of 16 residues. Germline V gene lookup returns CDR1 SGDLS and CDR2 YYNGEE. After removal of 3 bases from V and 6 bases from J, the junction contained 10 bases not matched to a gene. CDR3 in DNA: TGTGCCAGCAGCGGTAGAATGGCTAGCGGGGTCAATGAGCAGTTCTTC. It is translated as CASSGRMASGVNEQFF. The whole variable domain, filled in from reference TRBV9 and TRBJ2-1, reads DSGVTQTPKHLITATGQRVTLRCSPRSGDLSVYWYQQSLDQGLQFLIQYYNGEERAKGNILERFSAQQFPDLHSELNLSSLELGDSALYFCASSGRMASGVNEQFFGPGTRLTVL.

This clone occurred once. The rearrangement uses TRBV5-1 and TRBJ2-5; 8 positions agree with TRBD2. Germline-derived CDR1 and CDR2 are SGHRS and YFSETQ. Trimming took 4 bases from V and 1 from J; bases not matched to a gene: 6. This CDR3 spans 15 amino acids. CDR3 protein: CASSPGLDSQETQYF. The DNA of the CDR3 is TGCGCCAGCAGCCCGGGACTAGACTCCCAAGAGACCCAGTACTTC.

The V and J genes are TRBV10-2 and TRBJ2-7, with D tentatively TRBD2 (6 bases). The CDR3 has 15 amino acids. Germline-derived CDR1 and CDR2 are WSHSY and SAAADI. V was trimmed by 0 bases and J by 6 bases, leaving 15 bases between them. CDR3 in DNA: TGCGCCAGCAGTGAGTCGGCGGGACCGCGGACCGAGCAGTACTTC. It translates to CASSESAGPRTEQYF.

This clone was recorded only once. The chain combines TRBV15 with TRBJ2-3, with D unclear. The V end was cut by 0 bases, the J end by 4 bases, with 14 bases between. The germline gives CDR1 LNHNV, CDR2 YYDKDF (reference sequence). This CDR3 has 16 amino acids. The CDR3 region has the DNA TGTGCCACCAGCAGAGATGTCGGGTTAGCCCCAGATACGCAGTATTTT. Amino acids: CATSRDVGLAPDTQYF.

CDR3 sequence reads: CATSDRGEQPQHF. The CDR3 DNA sequence: TGTGCTACTTCGGACAGGGGCGAACAGCCCCAGCATTTT. This chain connects TRBV19 to TRBJ1-5; 9 bases align to TRBD1. The CDR3 runs to 13 residues. Per the germline V gene, CDR1 is LNHDA and CDR2 is SQIVND (reference sequence).

V and J are TRBV12-5 and TRBJ1-2; 7 bases are shared with TRBD1. The CDR3 length is 14 residues. V was clipped by 5 bases and J by 4 bases; unmatched bases: 7. In germline, CDR1 is LGHNT, CDR2 FRNRAP. The CDR3 spells CASGPWTGSYGYTF. The CDR3 nucleotides are TGTGCTAGTGGTCCCTGGACAGGAAGCTATGGCTACACCTTC.

The chain couples TRBV30 to TRBJ2-3; 9 nucleotides align to TRBD2. V was clipped by 1 base and J by 0 bases; unmatched bases: 8. From germline, CDR1 is GTSNPN and CDR2 SVGIG (reference sequence). The CDR3 has 17 residues. The CDR3 coding sequence is TGTGCCTGGAGTGCCGGGGGGGCGGGAGGGAGCACAGATACGCAGTATTTT. It is translated as CAWSAGGAGGSTDTQYF.